The present T cell receptor (beta chain) was sequenced within a study of OX40 agonist ivuxolimab in advanced cancers. Per the germline V gene, CDR1 is SGHVS and CDR2 is FQNEAQ. Trimming pared 0 bases from V and 3 bases from J, leaving 24 bases between. The CDR3 has 21 residues. The protocol was immunoSEQ multiplex PCR, while the TCRdb copy is restricted to in-frame clones and leaves out a portion. The table lists about 68,000 clones, under 90% of them singletons. The clonotype was recovered from an adult with an advanced solid tumor such as melanoma, head and neck, liver or kidney cancer. The rearrangement uses TRBV7-8 and TRBJ2-6, with unresolved D. The specimen comprised CD4+ or CD8+ T cells sorted from blood, sampled in a trial of the OX40 agonist ivuxolimab. CDR3 coding DNA: TGTGCCAGCAGCTTAGCGTCCTCGTCCAAACGTCCTTTCGTTGGGGCCAACGTCCTGACTTTC. Translating gives CASSLASSSKRPFVGANVLTF.